This record looks at one T cell receptor beta chain sequence and its context. This sample was taken from a study of PD-L1 blockade in urothelial cancer. Study background: Prior regimens of chemotherapy numbered 0 to 3 per patient. After treatment start, blood was analyzed at 3 weeks (second dose) and at 6 weeks. A median blood sample held roughly 150,000 T cells and approximately 83,000 unique TCRs.

TCRdb's copy holds only in-frame clones and misses some; the assay was immunoSEQ multiplex PCR. This sample has 35,000 or so clones, with roughly 84% found just once. Sample time point: pretreatment peripheral blood. Every patient provided from 1 to 8 samples, collected pretreatment and on-treatment. V gave up 3 bases and J gave up 1 base, with 7 bases separating them. The CDR3 spans 14 residues. The V gene's germline CDR1 is MNHNY and CDR2 SVGAGI (reference sequence). The V and J genes are TRBV6-6 and TRBJ2-1; D may be TRBD2 (5 bases). This clonotype was obtained from a man in his 60s with urothelial cancer. Sequences were derived from PBMCs, sampled around atezolizumab (anti-PD-L1) treatment. The CDR3 bases are TGTGCCAGCAGTTATCGGGGTTCCTACAATGAGCAGTTCTTC. As protein: CASSYRGSYNEQFF.